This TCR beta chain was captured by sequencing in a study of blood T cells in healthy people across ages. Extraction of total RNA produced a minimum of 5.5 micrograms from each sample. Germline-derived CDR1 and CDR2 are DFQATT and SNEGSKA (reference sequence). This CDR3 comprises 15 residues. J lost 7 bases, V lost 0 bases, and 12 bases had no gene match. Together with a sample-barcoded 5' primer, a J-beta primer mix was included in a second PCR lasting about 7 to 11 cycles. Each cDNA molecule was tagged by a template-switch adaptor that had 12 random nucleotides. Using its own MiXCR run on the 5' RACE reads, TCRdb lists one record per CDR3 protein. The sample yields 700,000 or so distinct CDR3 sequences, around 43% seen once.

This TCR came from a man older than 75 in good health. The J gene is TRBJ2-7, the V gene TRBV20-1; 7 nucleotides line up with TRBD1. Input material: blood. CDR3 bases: TGCAGTGCTAGAGACTTGGGACAGCCTGACGGGGAGCAGTACTTC. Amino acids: CSARDLGQPDGEQYF.